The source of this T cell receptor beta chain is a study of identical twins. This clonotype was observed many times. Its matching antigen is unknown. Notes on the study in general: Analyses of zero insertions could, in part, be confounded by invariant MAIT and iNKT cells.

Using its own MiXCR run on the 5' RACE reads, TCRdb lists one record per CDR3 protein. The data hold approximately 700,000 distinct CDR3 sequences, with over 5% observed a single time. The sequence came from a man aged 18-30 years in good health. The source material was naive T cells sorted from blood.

The CDR3 protein is CSVVGTHLEAFF. The CDR3 coding sequence is TGCAGCGTTGTCGGGACCCATCTTGAAGCTTTCTTT. J is TRBJ1-1 and V is TRBV29-1; weak D call: TRBD1 (5 bases). The CDR3 contains 12 residues. In germline, CDR1 is SQVTM, CDR2 ANQGSEA. V lost 4 bases and J 7 bases, leaving 13 bases between the germline ends.